These 10 T cell receptor beta chains originate from one sample sequenced in a study of graft-versus-host responses after intestinal transplantation. These TCRs' antigens remain unknown. The repertoire was sequenced with immunoSEQ multiplex PCR; TCRdb's copy has only in-frame clones and lacks some. This sample yields tens of thousands of clones, of which roughly 90% are seen a single time; roughly 2.5% belongs to the top ten. The source was unstimulated CD8+ T cells sorted from spleen or lymph node cells, collected before intestinal transplant. The receptors derive from a human donor who received an intestinal transplant.

The V gene is TRBV30, the J gene TRBJ2-5; 12 bases are a match to TRBD2. This CDR3 contains 14 residues. V was clipped by 0 bases and J by 5 bases; unmatched bases: 1. Germline V CDR1 and CDR2: GTSNPN, SVGIG (reference sequence). CDR3 region: CAWSVTSGGETQYF. CDR3 nucleotide sequence: TGTGCCTGGAGTGTTACTAGCGGGGGGGAGACCCAGTACTTC.

V is TRBV4-1 and J is TRBJ1-3, with D hard to call. Germline-derived CDR1 and CDR2 are MGHRA and YSYEKL. V was pared by 2 bases and J by 4 bases, with 9 bases between. The CDR3 consists of 14 residues. The CDR3 is CASSQRLIGNTIYF. As DNA, the CDR3 is TGCGCCAGCAGCCAACGACTGATCGGAAACACCATATATTTT.

The chain has TRBV10-3 and TRBJ1-4; maybe TRBD1 (5 bases). The germline gives CDR1 ENHRY, CDR2 SYGVKD. V lost 0 bases to trimming and J lost 7 bases, with 12 bases between them. This CDR3 has 15 amino acids. CDR3 bases: TGTGCCATCAGTGAGTCTTGGGGGGGAATTGAAAAACTGTTTTTT. It is translated as CAISESWGGIEKLFF.

The V and J genes are TRBV4-1 and TRBJ2-7, with TRBD2 identical over 11 bases. Looked up from germline, CDR1 is MGHRA and CDR2 is YSYEKL. Losses at the gene ends were 0 bases for V and 4 bases for J; bases not matched to a gene: 8. There are 17 residues in the CDR3. The CDR3 protein is CASSQDGTSGGGYEQYF. The CDR3 nucleotides are TGCGCCAGCAGCCAAGATGGGACTAGCGGAGGAGGGTACGAGCAGTACTTC.

The chain has TRBV5-4 and TRBJ2-7; possibly TRBD1 for D (5 bases). Germline loops: CDR1 SGHNT, CDR2 YYREEE (reference sequence). The CDR3 length is 12 residues. Trimming left V 10 bases short and J 0 bases short, with 11 bases between. CDR3 protein: CAGSDSSYEQYF. The CDR3, as DNA: TGTGCCGGTTCTGACAGCTCCTACGAGCAGTACTTC.

This sequence joins TRBV27 and TRBJ2-7, with 7 bases aligning to TRBD2. Unmatched junction bases numbered 17, after V lost 6 bases and J lost 6 bases. Germline V lookup: CDR1 MNHEY, CDR2 SMNVEV (reference sequence). CDR3 length equals 16 residues. The CDR3 is CASRPLTSSPPSEQYF. The CDR3, as DNA: TGTGCCAGCAGGCCCCTGACTAGCAGCCCCCCCTCCGAGCAGTACTTC.

In nucleotides, the CDR3 is TGTGCCAGCAGCCAAGATAGGCTAGCGGGAGGACGTGTCGTGGCCTACAATGAGCAGTTCTTC. It is translated as CASSQDRLAGGRVVAYNEQFF. The chain couples TRBV4-2 to TRBJ2-1; 11 bases agree with TRBD2. This CDR3 contains 21 residues. The germline CDR1 and CDR2 sequences are LGHNA and YNFKEQ. V trimming: 0 bases; J trimming: 2 bases; junction bases outside the gene matches: 15.

This clone is a singleton in its sample. V gene TRBV5-1 combines with J gene TRBJ1-1, with TRBD1 identical over 7 bases. From germline, CDR1 is SGHRS and CDR2 YFSETQ. The CDR3 runs 15 residues. J was trimmed by 1 base and V by 3 bases; bases with no gene match: 6. CDR3 region: CASSSPGGENTEAFF. In nucleotides, the CDR3 is TGCGCCAGCAGCTCCCCAGGGGGAGAGAACACTGAAGCTTTCTTT.

J is TRBJ1-2 and V is TRBV10-3; D perhaps matches TRBD1 (5 bases). Germline assignment: CDR1 ENHRY and CDR2 SYGVKD. The CDR3 consists of 12 residues. Trimming stripped 3 bases from V and 8 bases from J, with 10 bases between. CDR3 coding DNA: TGTGCCATCAGTGACAGGGTTTACGGCTACACCTTC. It specifies CAISDRVYGYTF.

The chain carries TRBV6-5 and TRBJ2-1; D possibly corresponds to TRBD2 (5 bases). Trimming stripped 6 bases from V and 0 bases from J, with 9 bases between. The CDR3 length is 14 residues. Germline V gene data show CDR1 as MNHEY and CDR2 as SVGAGI. The CDR3 sequence: CASSLRASYNEQFF. The CDR3 DNA reads TGTGCCAGCAGCCTGCGGGCCTCCTACAATGAGCAGTTCTTC.